This T cell receptor beta chain was identified in a study of blood T cell repertoires in COVID-19. Study details: The study counted Cohort 3 donors as recovered given two negative PCRs, clearance, or symptom resolution.

Original handling: By means of reference gene primer amplification, nucleated cell counts were estimated. Using immunoSEQ multiplex PCR, the repertoire was profiled, and TCRdb retains in-frame clones only, with some absent. For V, J and clone size, that table is used; D and trimming come from the DNA. Among approximately 200,000 clones listed, around 90% were seen once. Clinical history reported by participants formed the basis on which cohorts were assigned. The sequencing sample was made of PBMCs or T cells enriched from blood (not recorded which). The source of this sequence is a man aged 25 to 40 in a cohort exposed to, infected with or recovered from COVID-19 (not recorded which).

The CDR3: CATSVPRREGQVEQFF. DNA of the CDR3: TGTGCCACCAGTGTCCCTCGGCGGGAGGGCCAGGTTGAGCAGTTCTTC. This chain uses TRBV24-1 with TRBJ2-1, with TRBD2 identical over 9 bases. V shed 5 bases and J 9 bases; nucleotides not matched to a gene: 13. Germline CDR1 is KGHDR and CDR2 is SFDVKD. The CDR3 runs 16 residues.